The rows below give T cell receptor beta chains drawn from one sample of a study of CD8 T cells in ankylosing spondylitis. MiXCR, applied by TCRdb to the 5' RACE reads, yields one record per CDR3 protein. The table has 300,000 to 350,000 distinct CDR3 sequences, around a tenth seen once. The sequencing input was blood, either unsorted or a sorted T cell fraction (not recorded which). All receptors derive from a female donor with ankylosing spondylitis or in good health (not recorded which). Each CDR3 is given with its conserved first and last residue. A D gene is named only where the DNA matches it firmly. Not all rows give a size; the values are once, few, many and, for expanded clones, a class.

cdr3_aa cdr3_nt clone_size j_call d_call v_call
CSARDRLTGEAEAFF TGCAGTGCTAGAGATAGGCTGACAGGGGAGGCTGAAGCTTTCTTT many TRBJ1-1 TRBD1 TRBV20-1
CSAGDRPQETQYF TGCAGTGCTGGGGACAGACCCCAAGAGACCCAGTACTTC many TRBJ2-5 TRBD1 TRBV20-1
CATSRGGGKNSPLHF TGTGCCACCAGCAGAGGTGGGGGGAAAAATTCACCCCTCCACTTT few TRBJ1-6 NA TRBV15
CASSLSTGTDTQYF TGCGCCAGCAGCTTATCGACAGGCACAGATACGCAGTATTTT many TRBJ2-3 NA TRBV5-1
CASSFGLAGGYNEQFF TGCGCCAGCAGTTTTGGACTAGCGGGGGGATACAATGAGCAGTTCTTC many TRBJ2-1 TRBD2 TRBV5-1
CASSQSAGTDTQYF TGCGCCAGCAGCCAAAGCGCCGGCACAGATACGCAGTATTTT few TRBJ2-3 NA TRBV4-1
CASSLEGSRDMTLHF TGTGCCAGCAGCTTAGAGGGCAGCAGGGACATGACCCTCCACTTT few TRBJ1-6 NA TRBV7-2
CTFCPGWGNSASYEQYF TGTACCTTCTGCCCCGGTTGGGGGAACAGTGCCTCCTACGAGCAGTACTTC NA TRBJ2-7 NA TRBV12-3/TRBV12-4
CSAREGFGNIQYF TGCAGTGCTAGAGAGGGGTTTGGAAACATTCAGTACTTC many TRBJ2-4 NA TRBV20-1
CASSLFGANTGELFF TGCGCCAGCAGCTTGTTTGGGGCGAACACCGGGGAGCTGTTTTTT many TRBJ2-2 NA TRBV5-1
CSAPPGNEQFF TGCAGTGCTCCTCCCGGCAATGAGCAGTTCTTC NA TRBJ2-1 NA TRBV20-1
CASSYVPGGFNEQFF TGTGCCAGCAGTTACGTGCCAGGGGGATTCAATGAGCAGTTCTTC many TRBJ2-1 TRBD1 TRBV6-5
CASSLQGRSYEQYF TGTGCCAGCAGCTTACAGGGACGATCCTACGAGCAGTACTTC NA TRBJ2-7 NA TRBV11-2
CASSQEGGGTYNEQFF TGCGCCAGCAGCCAAGAGGGGGGAGGGACCTACAATGAGCAGTTCTTC many TRBJ2-1 TRBD2 TRBV4-3
CASSLSGGQETQYF TGTGCCAGCAGCTTATCAGGGGGCCAAGAGACCCAGTACTTC many TRBJ2-5 TRBD1 TRBV7-6
CASSSQGQGRSYNEQFF TGTGCCAGCAGCTCCCAAGGACAGGGCCGCTCCTACAATGAGCAGTTCTTC many TRBJ2-1 TRBD1 TRBV7-9
CASTVAGGSSYNEQFF TGTGCCAGCACCGTAGCGGGGGGGAGCTCCTACAATGAGCAGTTCTTC NA TRBJ2-1 TRBD2 TRBV27
CASSLAPGIGMNTEAFF TGTGCCAGCAGCTTAGCGCCGGGAATAGGCATGAACACTGAAGCTTTCTTT many TRBJ1-1 NA TRBV7-2
CASSQDWRGNHEQYF TGTGCCAGCAGCCAAGATTGGCGCGGCAACCACGAGCAGTACTTC few TRBJ2-7 NA TRBV3-1
CASVPGHLYGYTF TGTGCCAGCGTCCCGGGACACCTCTATGGCTACACCTTC many TRBJ1-2 NA TRBV28
CASSPTGGWYNEQFF TGTGCCAGCTCACCGACGGGAGGTTGGTACAATGAGCAGTTCTTC NA TRBJ2-1 TRBD2 TRBV18
CASSEQGWNTEAFF TGTGCCAGCAGTGAGCAGGGTTGGAACACTGAAGCTTTCTTT few TRBJ1-1 NA TRBV25-1
CASSHPKGLASPMDTQYF TGTGCCAGCAGCCATCCGAAGGGACTAGCCTCCCCGATGGATACGCAGTATTTT many TRBJ2-3 TRBD2 TRBV4-2
CASSRQGASTEAFF TGCGCCAGCAGCAGACAGGGGGCTAGCACTGAAGCTTTCTTT many TRBJ1-1 TRBD1 TRBV5-1
CSVGRTGEGGYTF TGCAGCGTTGGACGAACAGGGGAAGGTGGCTACACCTTC many TRBJ1-2 TRBD1 TRBV29-1
CASSYFRGSGNTIYF TGTGCCAGCAGTTATTTCAGGGGCTCTGGAAACACCATATATTTT many TRBJ1-3 NA TRBV6-5
CASSLGLLLDEQFF TGTGCCAGCAGCTTAGGTCTCCTCCTGGATGAGCAGTTCTTC many TRBJ2-1 NA TRBV7-2
CASSPRGEGEQYF TGTGCCAGCAGCCCGCGGGGTGAGGGCGAGCAGTACTTC NA TRBJ2-7 NA TRBV3-1
CASSIDTDTQYF TGTGCCAGCAGTATTGACACAGATACGCAGTATTTT NA TRBJ2-3 NA TRBV27
CASSFDGVHQVYEQYF TGTGCCAGCAGTTTTGACGGGGTCCACCAAGTCTACGAGCAGTACTTC few TRBJ2-7 NA TRBV28
CSARDRVRLTVEQYF TGCAGTGCTAGAGATCGGGTTCGGTTAACGGTAGAGCAGTACTTC NA TRBJ2-7 NA TRBV20-1
CASSESPSYNEQFF TGCGCCAGCAGCGAGAGCCCCTCCTACAATGAGCAGTTCTTC few TRBJ2-1 NA TRBV5-1
CASSQEGAGTVTDTQYF TGCGCCAGCAGCCAAGAAGGAGCTGGGACAGTCACAGATACGCAGTATTTT NA TRBJ2-3 TRBD1 TRBV4-1
CASSLGTGGEAFF TGTGCCAGCAGCTTAGGGACAGGGGGCGAGGCTTTCTTT many TRBJ1-1 TRBD1 TRBV7-8
CAISEFGQGQTEQYF TGTGCCATCAGTGAGTTCGGACAGGGGCAGACCGAGCAGTACTTC many TRBJ2-7 TRBD1 TRBV10-3
CASSLGGRVQETQYF TGTGCCAGCAGCTTGGGCGGGAGGGTCCAAGAGACCCAGTACTTC many TRBJ2-5 TRBD2 TRBV7-2
CASSEGAGVPYEQYF TGTGCCAGCAGTGAAGGGGCAGGGGTTCCCTACGAGCAGTACTTC NA TRBJ2-7 NA TRBV6-1
CSAPRRPSGSGNEQFF TGCAGTGCCCCGAGGCGGCCTAGCGGGAGTGGCAATGAGCAGTTCTTC few TRBJ2-1 TRBD2 TRBV20-1
CASSENIVNTGELFF TGTGCCAGCAGTGAGAACATTGTGAACACCGGGGAGCTGTTTTTT NA TRBJ2-2 NA TRBV5-5
CAISRDRPGEQYF TGTGCCATCAGCCGGGACCGACCAGGAGAGCAGTACTTC many TRBJ2-7 NA TRBV10-3
CASGTPAVTDTQYF TGTGCCAGCGGGACCCCCGCTGTCACAGATACGCAGTATTTT many TRBJ2-3 NA TRBV12-3/TRBV12-4